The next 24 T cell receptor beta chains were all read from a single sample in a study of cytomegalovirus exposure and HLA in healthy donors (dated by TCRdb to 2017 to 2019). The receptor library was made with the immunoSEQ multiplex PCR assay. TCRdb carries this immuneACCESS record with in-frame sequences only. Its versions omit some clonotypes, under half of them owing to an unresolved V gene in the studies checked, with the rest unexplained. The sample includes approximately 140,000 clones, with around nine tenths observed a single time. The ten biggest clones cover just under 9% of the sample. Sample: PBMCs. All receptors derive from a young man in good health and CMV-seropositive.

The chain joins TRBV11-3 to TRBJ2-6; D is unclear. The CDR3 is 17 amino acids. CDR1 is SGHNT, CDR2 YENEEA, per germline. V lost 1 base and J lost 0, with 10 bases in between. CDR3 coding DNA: TGTGCCAGCAGCTTAGCAGGCTCGTACTCTGGGGCCAACGTCCTGACTTTC. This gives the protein CASSLAGSYSGANVLTF. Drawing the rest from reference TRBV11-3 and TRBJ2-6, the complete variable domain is EAGVVQSPRYKIIEKKQPVAFWCNPISGHNTLYWYLQNLGQGPELLIRYENEEAVDDSQLPKDRFSAERLKGVDSTLKIQPAELGDSAVYLCASSLAGSYSGANVLTFGAGSRLTVL.

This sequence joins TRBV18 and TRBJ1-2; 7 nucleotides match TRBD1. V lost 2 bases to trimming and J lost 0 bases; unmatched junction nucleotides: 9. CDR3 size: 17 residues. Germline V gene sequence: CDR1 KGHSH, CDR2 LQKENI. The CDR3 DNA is TGTGCCAGCTCACCATACTCTCCGGGGACAGCTAACTATGGCTACACCTTC. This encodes CASSPYSPGTANYGYTF.

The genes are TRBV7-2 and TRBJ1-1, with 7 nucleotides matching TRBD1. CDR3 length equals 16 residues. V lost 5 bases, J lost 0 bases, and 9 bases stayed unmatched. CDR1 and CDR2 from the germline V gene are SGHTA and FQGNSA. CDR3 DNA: TGTGCCAGCAGCCCAACAGGGGCGAAATTGAACACTGAAGCTTTCTTT. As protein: CASSPTGAKLNTEAFF.

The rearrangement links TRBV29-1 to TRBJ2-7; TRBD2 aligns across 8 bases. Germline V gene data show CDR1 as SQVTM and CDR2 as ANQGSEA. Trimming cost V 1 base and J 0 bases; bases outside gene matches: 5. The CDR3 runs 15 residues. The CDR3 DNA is TGCAGCGTTGAAGTCACTAGCGGTTTCTCCTACGAGCAGTACTTC. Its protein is CSVEVTSGFSYEQYF.

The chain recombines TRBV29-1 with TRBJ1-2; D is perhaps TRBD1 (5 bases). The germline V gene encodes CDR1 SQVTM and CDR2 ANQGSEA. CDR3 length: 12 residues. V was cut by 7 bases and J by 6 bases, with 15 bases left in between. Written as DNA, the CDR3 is TGCAGCGCCCTCGGGGGACCTAATGGCTACACCTTC. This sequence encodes CSALGGPNGYTF.

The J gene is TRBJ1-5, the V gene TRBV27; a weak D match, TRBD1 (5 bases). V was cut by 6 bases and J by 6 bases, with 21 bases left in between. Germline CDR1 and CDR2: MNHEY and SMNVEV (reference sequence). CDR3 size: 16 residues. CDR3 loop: CASSPSRGGPSQPQHF. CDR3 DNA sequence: TGTGCCAGCAGCCCGAGTCGGGGGGGTCCAAGTCAGCCCCAGCATTTT.

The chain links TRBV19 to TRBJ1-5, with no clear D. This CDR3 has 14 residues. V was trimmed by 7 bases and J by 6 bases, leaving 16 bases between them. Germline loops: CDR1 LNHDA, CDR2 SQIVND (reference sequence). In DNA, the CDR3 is TGTGCCAGTAAGTATGGTGGAGGGCGTCAGCCCCAGCATTTT. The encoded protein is CASKYGGGRQPQHF.

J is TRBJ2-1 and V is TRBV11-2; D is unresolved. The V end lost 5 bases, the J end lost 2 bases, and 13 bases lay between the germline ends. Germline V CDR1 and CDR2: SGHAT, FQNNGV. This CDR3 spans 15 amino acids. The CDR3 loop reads CASSPSGRAYNEQFF. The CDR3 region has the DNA TGTGCCAGCAGCCCTTCGGGTCGAGCCTACAATGAGCAGTTCTTC.

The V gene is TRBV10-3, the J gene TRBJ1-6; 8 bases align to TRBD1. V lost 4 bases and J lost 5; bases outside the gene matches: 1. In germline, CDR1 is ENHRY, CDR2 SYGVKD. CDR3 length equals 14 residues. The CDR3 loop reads CAISATGDNSPLHF. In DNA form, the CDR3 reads TGTGCCATCAGTGCGACAGGGGATAATTCACCCCTCCACTTT.

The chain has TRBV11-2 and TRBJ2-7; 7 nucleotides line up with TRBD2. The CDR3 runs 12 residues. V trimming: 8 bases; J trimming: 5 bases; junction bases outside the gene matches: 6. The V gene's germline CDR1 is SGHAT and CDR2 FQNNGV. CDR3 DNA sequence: TGTGCCAGCGGCCCCGGGGGGAACGAGCAGTACTTC. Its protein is CASGPGGNEQYF.

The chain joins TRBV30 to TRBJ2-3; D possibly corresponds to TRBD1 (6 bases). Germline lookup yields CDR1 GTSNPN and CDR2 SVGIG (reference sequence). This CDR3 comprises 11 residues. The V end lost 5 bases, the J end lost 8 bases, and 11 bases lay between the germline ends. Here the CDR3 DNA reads TGTGCCTGGTTGGGGGCGGGTACGCAGTATTTT. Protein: CAWLGAGTQYF.

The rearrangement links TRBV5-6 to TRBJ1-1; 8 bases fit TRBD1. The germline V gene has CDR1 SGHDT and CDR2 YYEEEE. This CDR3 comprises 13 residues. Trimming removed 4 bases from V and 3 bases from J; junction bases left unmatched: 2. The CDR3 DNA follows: TGTGCCAGCAGCCCGGACAGGGACACTGAAGCTTTCTTT. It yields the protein CASSPDRDTEAFF.

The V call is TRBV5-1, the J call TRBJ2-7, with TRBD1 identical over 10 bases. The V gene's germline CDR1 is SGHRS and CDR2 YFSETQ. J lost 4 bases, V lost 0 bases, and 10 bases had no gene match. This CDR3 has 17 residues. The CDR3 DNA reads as TGCGCCAGCAGCTTGGTAAAGGGGACAGGGGCTAGATACGAGCAGTACTTC. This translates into CASSLVKGTGARYEQYF.

The CDR3 DNA reads TGTGCCAGCAGTGTGCAAGGAGACAATGAGCAGTTCTTC. It is translated as CASSVQGDNEQFF. V gene TRBV2 combines with J gene TRBJ2-1; D is undetermined. Looked up from germline, CDR1 is SNHLY and CDR2 is FYNNEI. This CDR3 is built from 13 residues. V was shortened by 4 bases and J by 5 bases, with 9 bases between the two germline ends.

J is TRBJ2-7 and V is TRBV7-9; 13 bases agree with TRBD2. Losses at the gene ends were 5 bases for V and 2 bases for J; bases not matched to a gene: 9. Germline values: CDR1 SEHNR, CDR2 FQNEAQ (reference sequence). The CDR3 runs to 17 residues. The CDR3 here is CASSPKGLAGDAYEQYF. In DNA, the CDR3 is TGTGCCAGCAGCCCCAAAGGACTAGCGGGGGACGCCTACGAGCAGTACTTC.

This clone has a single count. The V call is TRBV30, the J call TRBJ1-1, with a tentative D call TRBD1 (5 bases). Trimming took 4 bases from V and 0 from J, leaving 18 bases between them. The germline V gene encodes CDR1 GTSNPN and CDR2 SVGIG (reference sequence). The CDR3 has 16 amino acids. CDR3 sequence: CAWILKSARVNTEAFF. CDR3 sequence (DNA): TGTGCCTGGATACTGAAATCCGCCAGGGTGAACACTGAAGCTTTCTTT. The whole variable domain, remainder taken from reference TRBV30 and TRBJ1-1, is SQTIHQWPATLVQPVGSPLSLECTVEGTSNPNLYWYRQAAGRGLQLLFYSVGIGQISSEVPQNLSASRPQDRQFILSSKKLLLSDSGFYLCAWILKSARVNTEAFFGQGTRLTVV.

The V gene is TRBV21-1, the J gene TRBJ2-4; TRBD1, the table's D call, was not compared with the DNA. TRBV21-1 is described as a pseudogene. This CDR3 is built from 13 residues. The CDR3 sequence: CASSTGELNIQYF. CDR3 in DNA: TGTGCCAGCAGCACAGGGGAGTTAAACATTCAGTACTTC.

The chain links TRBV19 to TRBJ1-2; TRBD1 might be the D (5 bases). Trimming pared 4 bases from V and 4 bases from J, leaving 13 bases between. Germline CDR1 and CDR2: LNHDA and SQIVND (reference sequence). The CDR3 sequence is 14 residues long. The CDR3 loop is CASSNPNRFYGYTF. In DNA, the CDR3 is TGTGCCAGTAGTAACCCGAACAGGTTCTATGGCTACACCTTC.

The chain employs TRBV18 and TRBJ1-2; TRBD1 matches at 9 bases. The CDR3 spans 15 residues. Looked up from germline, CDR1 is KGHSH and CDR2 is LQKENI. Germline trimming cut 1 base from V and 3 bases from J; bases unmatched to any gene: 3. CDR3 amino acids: CASSPQWTGDYGYTF. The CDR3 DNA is TGTGCCAGCTCACCACAATGGACAGGGGACTATGGCTACACCTTC.

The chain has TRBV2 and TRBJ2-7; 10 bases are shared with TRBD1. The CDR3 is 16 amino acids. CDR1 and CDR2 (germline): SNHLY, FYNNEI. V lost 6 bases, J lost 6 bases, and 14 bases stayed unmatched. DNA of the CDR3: TGTGCCAGCAGAGGGGGGTCCGGGACAGGGGTAGGCGAGCAGTACTTC. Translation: CASRGGSGTGVGEQYF.

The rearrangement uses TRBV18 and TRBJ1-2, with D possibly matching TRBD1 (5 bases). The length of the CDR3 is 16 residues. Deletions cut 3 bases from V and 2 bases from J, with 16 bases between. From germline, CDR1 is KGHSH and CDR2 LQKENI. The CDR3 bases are TGTGCCAGCTCACCTCCCACGACAGACCCAAACTATGGCTACACCTTC. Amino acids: CASSPPTTDPNYGYTF.

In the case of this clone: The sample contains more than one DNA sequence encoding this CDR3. In DNA form, the CDR3 reads TGTGCCAGCAGTTTAGCGGGAGGGCCTTACGAGCAGTACTTC. Its translation is CASSLAGGPYEQYF. The chain recombines TRBV27 with TRBJ2-7, with TRBD2 matching 9 bases. Germline loops: CDR1 MNHEY, CDR2 SMNVEV (reference sequence). V shed 2 bases, J shed 4 bases, and the junction held 3 bases outside the gene matches. CDR3 length: 14 amino acids.

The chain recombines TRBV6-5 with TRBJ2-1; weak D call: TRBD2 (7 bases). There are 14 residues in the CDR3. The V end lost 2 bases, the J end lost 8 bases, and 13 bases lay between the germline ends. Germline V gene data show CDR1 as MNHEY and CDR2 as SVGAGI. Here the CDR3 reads CASSYGGAGDEQFF. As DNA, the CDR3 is TGTGCCAGCAGTTACGGGGGGGCCGGGGATGAGCAGTTCTTC.

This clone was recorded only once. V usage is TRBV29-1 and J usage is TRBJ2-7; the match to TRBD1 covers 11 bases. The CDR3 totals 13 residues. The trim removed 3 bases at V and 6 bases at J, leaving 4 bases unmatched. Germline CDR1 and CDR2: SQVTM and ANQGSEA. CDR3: CSVDKGTGGEQYF. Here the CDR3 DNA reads TGCAGCGTTGACAAAGGGACAGGGGGCGAGCAGTACTTC.